The 9 T cell receptor beta chains in this list originate from one sample, sequenced in a study of CD8 T cells in ankylosing spondylitis. These receptors have no identified antigens. TCRdb processed the 5' RACE reads anew with MiXCR; each CDR3 protein has one entry. The table lists 700,000 or so distinct CDR3 sequences, under 20% of them singletons. Findings and limits, study-wide: Blood from ankylosing spondylitis patients appeared to carry a characteristic roughly 8-variant TCR beta motif.

The sample was blood, either unsorted or a sorted T cell fraction (not recorded which). The receptors stem from a male donor with ankylosing spondylitis.

This rearrangement joins TRBV6-1 to TRBJ1-2, with D uncertain. Deletions cut 10 bases from V and 2 bases from J, with 14 bases between. Germline CDR1 and CDR2: MNHNS and SASEGT. The CDR3 spans 13 residues. The CDR3 DNA is TGTGCCACCCGGAGGGAACCGAACTATGGCTACACCTTC. Amino acids: CATRREPNYGYTF.

This clonotype has more than one count but fewer than ten. The V and J genes are TRBV20-1 and TRBJ2-3; no definite D call. The V gene lost 5 bases and the J gene lost 6 bases, with 30 bases spanning the gap. From germline, CDR1 is DFQATT and CDR2 SNEGSKA (reference sequence). The CDR3 contains 18 residues. The CDR3 DNA follows: TGCAGTGCTCCTGACGTTAGACCGGGCCCTTACGATCGGGATACGCAGTATTTT. Residues: CSAPDVRPGPYDRDTQYF.

The gene calls are TRBV12-3 or TRBV12-4 and TRBJ2-4; TRBD2 matches 7 bases. CDR3 size: 14 residues. Unmatched junction bases numbered 7, after V lost 3 bases and J lost 8 bases. The CDR3 loop reads CASSFGGRGDIQYF. CDR3 nucleotides: TGTGCCAGCAGTTTCGGTGGGAGGGGAGACATTCAGTACTTC.

The V call is TRBV13, the J call TRBJ2-3, with a weak D call TRBD1 (5 bases). Trimming took 6 bases from V and 1 from J, leaving 17 bases between them. The CDR3 spans 16 residues. CDR1 PRHDT and CDR2 FYEKMQ come from the germline V gene (reference sequence). The CDR3 spells CASSSSIKQGTDTQYF. For the CDR3, the DNA is TGTGCCAGCAGTTCAAGTATCAAACAGGGCACAGATACGCAGTATTTT.

Written as DNA, the CDR3 is TGTGCCACCAGCAGACCAGGGACAGCGTCTGAAGCTTTCTTT. Translation: CATSRPGTASEAFF. The chain is built from TRBV15 and TRBJ1-1; 7 bases line up with TRBD1. The germline V gene has CDR1 LNHNV and CDR2 YYDKDF (reference sequence). The length of the CDR3 is 14 residues. The junction had 6 bases not matched to a gene; V was cut back by 2 bases and J by 6 bases.

This clonotype showed up many times. The chain recombines TRBV5-1 with TRBJ1-6; D gene unclear. Germline assignment: CDR1 SGHRS and CDR2 YFSETQ. This CDR3 spans 14 amino acids. The germline V and J ends were trimmed by 0 bases and 7 bases, with 8 bases remaining between them. CDR3 region: CASSLEGRNSPLHF. CDR3 DNA: TGCGCCAGCAGCTTGGAAGGGCGGAATTCACCCCTCCACTTT. Filled out from reference TRBV5-1 and TRBJ1-6, the complete variable domain reads KAGVTQTPRYLIKTRGQQVTLSCSPISGHRSVSWYQQTPGQGLQFLFEYFSETQRNKGNFPGRFSGRQFSNSRSEMNVSTLELGDSALYLCASSLEGRNSPLHFGNGTRLTVT.

This clonotype has a handful of counts. V usage is TRBV28 and J usage is TRBJ1-5; D remains ambiguous. The CDR3 is 12 amino acids. V lost 10 bases and J 6 bases, leaving 13 bases between the germline ends. Germline CDR1 MDHEN, CDR2 SYDVKM. CDR3 nucleotides: TGTGCCACCCGGTTGGGAAGTCAGCCCCAGCATTTT. This translates into CATRLGSQPQHF.

This clonotype turned up a few times. The V gene is TRBV12-3 or TRBV12-4, the J gene TRBJ2-7; TRBD1 is a possible D gene (5 bases). This CDR3 has 16 amino acids. The V gene lost 0 bases and the J gene lost 2 bases, with 14 bases spanning the gap. Here the CDR3 reads CASSLARWGFTYEQYF. In nucleotides, the CDR3 is TGTGCCAGCAGTTTAGCGCGCTGGGGCTTCACCTACGAGCAGTACTTC.

The chain links TRBV27 to TRBJ2-7; D is uncertain. CDR1 and CDR2 from the germline V gene are MNHEY and SMNVEV (reference sequence). The CDR3 is made up of 13 amino acids. Trimming left V 5 bases short and J 5 bases short, with 13 bases between. The CDR3 nucleotides are TGTGCCAGCAGTCCCAACACCGTCCACGAGCAGTACTTC. It is translated as CASSPNTVHEQYF.